At least ten counts were recorded for the clone carrying this T cell receptor (beta chain). Its cognate antigen is unknown. Trimming stripped 6 bases from V and 11 bases from J, with 17 bases between. The CDR3 has 13 residues. Unique molecular identifiers were incorporated when the TCRbeta library was constructed. MiXCR, run by TCRdb on the PCR reads, gives a single entry per CDR3 protein. The sample has around 670,000 distinct CDR3 sequences, about an eighth seen once; the top ten hold 0.79%. These data are taken from a study of T-cell reconstitution after alpha-beta-depleted transplantation in children. Study-wide results and limits: A year had passed since transplant, and T-cell counts and diversity by then came mostly from newly produced T cells. The origin of alpha-beta T cells about two months after transplant was reportedly several hundred expanded graft clones. Diversity of TCRbeta at day 60 was high in some patients, arising from surviving recipient T cells and thymic progenitors.

The input for sequencing was PBMCs, taken before TCRalphabeta/CD19-depleted stem cell transplant. This chain uses TRBV12-3 or TRBV12-4 with TRBJ1-3; tentatively, D is TRBD1 (5 bases). The receptor was isolated from a girl aged 2-10 years with congenital amegakaryocytic thrombocytopenia, due to receive a stem cell transplant. The CDR3 sequence: CASRTKTADAIYF. CDR3 in DNA: TGTGCCAGCAGAACTAAGACAGCCGACGCCATATATTTT.